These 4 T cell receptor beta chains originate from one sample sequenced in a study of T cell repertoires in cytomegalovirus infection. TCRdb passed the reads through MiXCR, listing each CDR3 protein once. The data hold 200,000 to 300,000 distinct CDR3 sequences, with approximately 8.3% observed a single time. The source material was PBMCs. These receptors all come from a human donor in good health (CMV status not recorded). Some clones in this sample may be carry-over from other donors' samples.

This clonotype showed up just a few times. CDR3 region: CSVVAAGDWETQYF. In DNA form, the CDR3 reads TGCAGCGTTGTTGCAGCGGGAGATTGGGAGACCCAGTACTTC. The V and J genes are TRBV29-1 and TRBJ2-5, with 8 positions matching TRBD2. This CDR3 has 14 residues. The junction had 9 bases not matched to a gene; V was cut back by 4 bases and J by 5 bases. The V gene's germline CDR1 is SQVTM and CDR2 ANQGSEA.

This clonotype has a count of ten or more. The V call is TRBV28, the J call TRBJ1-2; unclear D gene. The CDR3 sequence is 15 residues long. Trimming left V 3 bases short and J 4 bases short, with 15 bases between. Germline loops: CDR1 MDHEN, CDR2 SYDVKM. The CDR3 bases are TGTGCCAGCAGTTTGGGTAGTGAGGGCCCCTATGGCTACACCTTC. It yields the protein CASSLGSEGPYGYTF.

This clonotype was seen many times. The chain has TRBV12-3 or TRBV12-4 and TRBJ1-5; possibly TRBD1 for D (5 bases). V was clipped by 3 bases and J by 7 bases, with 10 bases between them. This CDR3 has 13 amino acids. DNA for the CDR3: TGTGCCAGCAGTTTCCCAGGGCTCCAGCCCCAGCATTTT. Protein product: CASSFPGLQPQHF.

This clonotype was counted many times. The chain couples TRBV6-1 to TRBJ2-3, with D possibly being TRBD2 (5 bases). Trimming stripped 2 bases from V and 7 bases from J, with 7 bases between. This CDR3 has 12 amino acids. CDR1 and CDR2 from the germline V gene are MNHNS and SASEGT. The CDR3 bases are TGTGCCAGCAGTGAACTAGCAAATACGCAGTATTTT. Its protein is CASSELANTQYF.